The 4 T cell receptor beta chains presented below share a single source sample, sequenced in a study of cytomegalovirus exposure and HLA in healthy donors. A multiplex PCR was run with 60 Vbeta primers and 13 Jbeta primers. This table comes from immunoSEQ multiplex PCR, and its TCRdb copy is limited to in-frame clones, with some not included. This sample carries under 85,000 clones, 79% of them seen once, and the ten largest clones take less than 25%. The specimen sequenced was PBMCs. The receptors originated from a woman in her 40s in good health and CMV-seropositive.

V is TRBV12-5 and J is TRBJ1-3; no clear D gene. Germline V gene sequence: CDR1 LGHNT, CDR2 FRNRAP. The CDR3 totals 12 residues. The V end was cut by 2 bases, the J end by 4 bases, with 3 bases between. The CDR3 is CASGLTGNTIYF. CDR3 DNA sequence: TGTGCTAGTGGTTTGACAGGAAACACCATATATTTT. Full variable domain (outside the CDR3, taken from reference TRBV12-5 and TRBJ1-3): DARVTQTPRHKVTEMGQEVTMRCQPILGHNTVFWYRQTMMQGLELLAYFRNRAPLDDSGMPKDRFSAEMPDATLATLKIQPSEPRDSAVYFCASGLTGNTIYFGEGSWLTVV.

This clone occurred once. The chain joins TRBV19 to TRBJ2-2, with 7 bases fitting TRBD1. The CDR3 runs to 17 residues. The ends lost 4 bases at V and 1 base at J; junction bases unmatched: 9. CDR1 is LNHDA, CDR2 SQIVND, per germline (reference sequence). CDR3 in DNA: TGTGCCAGTAGTAGCCCCACAGGGGTGGGGAACACCGGGGAGCTGTTTTTT. This codes for CASSSPTGVGNTGELFF.

The V call is TRBV7-9, the J call TRBJ2-4, with 8 bases lining up with TRBD2. CDR3 size: 16 residues. V dropped 0 bases and J dropped 8; count of bases not matched to a gene: 9. In germline, CDR1 is SEHNR, CDR2 FQNEAQ (reference sequence). DNA of the CDR3: TGTGCCAGCAGCTTAGCGCGAATGGTCGGGGGGGACATTCAGTACTTC. It translates to CASSLARMVGGDIQYF.

J is TRBJ1-4 and V is TRBV18; 7 bases map to TRBD1. The junction had 7 bases not matched to a gene; V was cut back by 3 bases and J by 0 bases. Germline V lookup: CDR1 KGHSH, CDR2 LQKENI. The CDR3 spans 17 residues. The chain's CDR3 is CASSPRDSRATNEKLFF. The CDR3 nucleotides read TGTGCCAGCTCACCCCGGGACAGTCGAGCAACTAATGAAAAACTGTTTTTT.